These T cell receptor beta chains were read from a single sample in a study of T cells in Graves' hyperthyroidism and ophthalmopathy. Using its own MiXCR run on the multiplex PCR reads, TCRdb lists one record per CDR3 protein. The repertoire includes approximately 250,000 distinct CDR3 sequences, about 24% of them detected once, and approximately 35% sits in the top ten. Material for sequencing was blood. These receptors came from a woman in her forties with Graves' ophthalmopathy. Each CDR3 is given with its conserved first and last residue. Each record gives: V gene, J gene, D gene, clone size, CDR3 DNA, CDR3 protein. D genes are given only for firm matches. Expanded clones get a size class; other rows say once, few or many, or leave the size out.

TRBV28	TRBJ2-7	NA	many	TGTGCCAGCAGCCCCCCCTTAGCCACACTCCACGAGCAGTACTTC	CASSPPLATLHEQYF
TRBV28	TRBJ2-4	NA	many	TGTGCCAGCAGTGACAGTTTGGGAGCCAAAAACATTCAGTACTTC	CASSDSLGAKNIQYF
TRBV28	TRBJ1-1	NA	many	TGTGCCAGCAGTTTATCCCCCCCGGGTACTGAAGCTTTCTTT	CASSLSPPGTEAFF
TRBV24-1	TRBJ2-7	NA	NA	TGTGCCACCAGTGACCCGGACACAGGAGGGTACGAGCAGTACTTC	CATSDPDTGGYEQYF
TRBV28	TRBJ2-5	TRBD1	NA	TGTGCCAGCACCCGGGACAGCACGAAGGGGACCCAGTACTTC	CASTRDSTKGTQYF
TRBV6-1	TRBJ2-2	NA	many	TGTGCCAGCAGTGTTGCGGACAACACCGGGGAGCTGTTTTTT	CASSVADNTGELFF
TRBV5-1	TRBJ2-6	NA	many	TGCGCCAGCAGCTTGATACAGGCCTACTCTGGGGCCAACGTCCTGACTTTC	CASSLIQAYSGANVLTF
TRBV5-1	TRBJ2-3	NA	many	TGCGCCAGCGGCTGGGACACCAACCGGGCAGATACGCAGTATTTT	CASGWDTNRADTQYF
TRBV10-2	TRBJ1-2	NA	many	TGCGCCAGCAGTAATACAGGAGGATATGGCTACACCTTC	CASSNTGGYGYTF
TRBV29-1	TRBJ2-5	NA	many	TGCAGCGTTGAAGAAGGAGGAGAGACCCAGTACTTC	CSVEEGGETQYF
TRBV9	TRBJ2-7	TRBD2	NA	TGTGCCAGCAGCGTAGAGGCTAGCGGGATCGGTGAGCAGTACTTC	CASSVEASGIGEQYF
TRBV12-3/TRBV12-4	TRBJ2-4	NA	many	TGTGCCAGCAGTTTAAACCCTTTACGGCCCCTAGCCAAAAACATTCAGTACTTC	CASSLNPLRPLAKNIQYF
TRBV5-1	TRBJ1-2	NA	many	TGCGCCAGCAGCCCCGGGACATCTGCTGGCTACACCTTC	CASSPGTSAGYTF
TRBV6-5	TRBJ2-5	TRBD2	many	TGTGCCAGAAGAGCCGGGACTAGCGACGGAGAGACCCAGTACTTC	CARRAGTSDGETQYF
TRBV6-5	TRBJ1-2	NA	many	TGTGCCAGCAGTAGGGGCTCTCGGGGCGCAGATGGCTACACCTTC	CASSRGSRGADGYTF
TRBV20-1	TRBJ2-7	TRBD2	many	TGCAGTGCTTATCCGCCCGGGACTAGCTACTCCTACGAGCAGTACTTC	CSAYPPGTSYSYEQYF